This T cell receptor beta chain was profiled in a study of T cells expressing NK-cell markers (dated by TCRdb to the early 2020s). About the study as a whole: TCR beta-chain repertoires were profiled in sorted CD3+CD56+NKG2C+, CD3+CD56+NKG2C- and CD3+CD56-NKG2C+ T-cell subsets from fewer than 10 donors. Sequencing of the libraries produced 2 x 150 bp reads on Illumina HiSeq 2000/2500, MiSeq or NextSeq. Randomly selected healthy volunteers, three men and five women, were used as the eight sequenced donors. Seven of the eight sequenced donors were HCMV-seropositive and one was HCMV-seronegative.

Notes on this clonotype: Its antigen remains undetermined.

The study at large found these results: Those dominant clonotypes were again the most abundant among CD3+CD56-NKG2C+ cells in a handful of donors, at 28.3-60.1%. Whether the expanded NKG2C-expressing T cell clones were specific for HCMV antigens remained unclear. In a handful of donors, the dominant CD3+CD56+NKG2C+ clonotypes were among the top 10 CD8+ clonotypes and accounted for roughly 1.0-7.5% of CD8+ T cells.

Counted from cysteine to phenylalanine, this CDR3 has 13 amino acids. No DNA is listed. In the germline V gene, CDR1 corresponds to SQVTM and CDR2 to ANQGSEA. A commercial ELISA kit detecting HCMV-specific IgG in serum was used to determine HCMV serostatus. Peripheral blood mononuclear cells were isolated from blood by Ficoll density gradient centrifugation. TCRdb shows the sequencer as Illumina HiSeq 2000. The TCR beta cDNA libraries were made using 5'RACE template switching, a step that added both a universal primer site and unique molecular identifiers. cDNA synthesis was primed from the TCR beta constant segment, followed by two successive PCR amplification steps. The study's own analysis went as follows. MIGEC was used to demultiplex reads and group reads by UMI, and MiTCR was used to assemble and quantify clonotypes. To exclude erroneous sequences, any TCR cDNA sequence not supported by at least two reads was discarded. Downstream repertoire analysis used the tcR package, and clonotypes were matched across fractions by CDR3 nucleotide sequence plus V segment. Antigen specificity was annotated against VDJdb with VDJmatch, allowing one amino acid substitution in CDR3. The reads were reprocessed in TCRdb, with one entry per CDR3 protein sequence and no accompanying DNA. TCRdb's processing, not the authors', yielded these V and J calls. The table of this sample itemizes roughly 150,000 distinct CDR3 sequences. Clones ranked in the top ten supply roughly a fifth of the sample.

Specimen: blood T cells: a sorted CD56 or NKG2C T cell subset, CD4+ or CD8+ T cells, or bulk PBMC T cells (not recorded which). The rearranged chain carries TRBV29-1 and TRBJ2-7. This clonotype originated in a man aged 18-69 years in good health. CDR3 reads: CSVEGSEFYEQYF.